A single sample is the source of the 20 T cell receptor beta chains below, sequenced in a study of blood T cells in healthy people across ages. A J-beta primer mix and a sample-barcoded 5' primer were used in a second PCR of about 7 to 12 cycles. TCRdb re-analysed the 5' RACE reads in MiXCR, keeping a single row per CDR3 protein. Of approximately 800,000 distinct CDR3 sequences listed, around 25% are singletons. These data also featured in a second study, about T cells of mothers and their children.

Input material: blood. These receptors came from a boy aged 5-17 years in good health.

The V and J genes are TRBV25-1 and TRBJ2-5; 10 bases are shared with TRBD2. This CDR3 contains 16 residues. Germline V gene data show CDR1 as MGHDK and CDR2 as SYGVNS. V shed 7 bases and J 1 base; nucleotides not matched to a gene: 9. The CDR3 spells CASTSHGLAVQETQYF. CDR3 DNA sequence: TGTGCCAGCACCAGCCACGGACTAGCGGTCCAAGAGACCCAGTACTTC.

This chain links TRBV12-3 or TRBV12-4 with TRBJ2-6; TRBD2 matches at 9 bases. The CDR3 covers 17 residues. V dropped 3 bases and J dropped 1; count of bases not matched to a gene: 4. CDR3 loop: CASSFAGLASGANVLTF. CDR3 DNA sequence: TGTGCCAGCAGTTTCGCAGGACTAGCGTCTGGGGCCAACGTCCTGACTTTC.

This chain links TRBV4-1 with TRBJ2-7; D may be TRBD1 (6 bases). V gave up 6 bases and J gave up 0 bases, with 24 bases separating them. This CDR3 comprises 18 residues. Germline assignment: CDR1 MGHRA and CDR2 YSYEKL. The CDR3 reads CASRLILGGSESSYEQYF. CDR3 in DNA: TGCGCCAGCAGACTCATTCTAGGGGGAAGCGAGAGCTCCTACGAGCAGTACTTC.

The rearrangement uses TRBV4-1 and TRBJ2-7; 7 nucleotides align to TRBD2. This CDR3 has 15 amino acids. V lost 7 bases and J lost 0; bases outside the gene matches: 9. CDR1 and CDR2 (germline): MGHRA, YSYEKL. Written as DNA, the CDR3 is TGCGCCAGCACCCCGGGGCTAGCGGTCTCCTACGAGCAGTACTTC. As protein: CASTPGLAVSYEQYF.

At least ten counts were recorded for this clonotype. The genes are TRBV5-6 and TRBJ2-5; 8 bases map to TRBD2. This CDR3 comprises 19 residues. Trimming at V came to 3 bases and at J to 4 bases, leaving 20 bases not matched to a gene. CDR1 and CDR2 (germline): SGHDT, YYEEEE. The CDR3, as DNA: TGTGCCAGCAGCTCCGGTAAACTTAGCGGGACTTGGAGAGGAGAGACCCAGTACTTC. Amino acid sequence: CASSSGKLSGTWRGETQYF.

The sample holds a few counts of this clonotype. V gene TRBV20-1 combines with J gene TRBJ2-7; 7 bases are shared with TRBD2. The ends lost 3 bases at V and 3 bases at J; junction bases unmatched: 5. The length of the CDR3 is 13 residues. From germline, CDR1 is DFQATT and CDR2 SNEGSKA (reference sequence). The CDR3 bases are TGCAGTGCTAGCGCGGGAGTCGGCTACGAGCAGTACTTC. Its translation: CSASAGVGYEQYF.

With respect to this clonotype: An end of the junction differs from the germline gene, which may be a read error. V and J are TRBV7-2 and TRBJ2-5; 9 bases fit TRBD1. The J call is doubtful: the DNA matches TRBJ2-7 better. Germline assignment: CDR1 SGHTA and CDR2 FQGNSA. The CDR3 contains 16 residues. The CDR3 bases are TGTGTCAGCAGCCAAGTCGGCCCTGGGACAGGGATCGAGCAGTACTTC. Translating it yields CVSSQVGPGTGIEQYF.

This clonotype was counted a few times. The CDR3 sequence is CASSPPGRRTDTQYF. CDR3 bases: TGTGCCAGCAGTCCCCCGGGGAGACGCACAGATACGCAGTATTTT. The rearrangement links TRBV6-5 to TRBJ2-3; D is perhaps TRBD2 (5 bases). Germline-derived CDR1 and CDR2 are MNHEY and SVGAGI. The CDR3 is 15 residues long. Deletions cut 5 bases from V and 1 base from J, with 13 bases between.

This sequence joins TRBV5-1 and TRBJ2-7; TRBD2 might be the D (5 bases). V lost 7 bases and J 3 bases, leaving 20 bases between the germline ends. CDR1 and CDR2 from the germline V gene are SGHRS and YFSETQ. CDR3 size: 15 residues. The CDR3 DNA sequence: TGCGCCAGCCGAACCGACCCAAGCGGTTACTACGAGCAGTACTTC. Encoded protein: CASRTDPSGYYEQYF.

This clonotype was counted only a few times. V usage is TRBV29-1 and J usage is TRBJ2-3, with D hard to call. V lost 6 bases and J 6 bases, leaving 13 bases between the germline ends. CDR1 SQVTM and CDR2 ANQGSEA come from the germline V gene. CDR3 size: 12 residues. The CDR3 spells CSVQLYQDTQYF. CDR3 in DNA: TGCAGCGTACAGTTATACCAGGATACGCAGTATTTT.

The CDR3 DNA follows: TGTGCCAGCAGTTACTCGCCGAGTGGAAACACCATATATTTT. It codes for CASSYSPSGNTIYF. V is TRBV6-5 and J is TRBJ1-3; D is unresolved. Trimming took off 0 bases at V and 3 bases at J, with 6 bases between the two ends. The CDR3 is 14 residues long. Germline CDR1 MNHEY, CDR2 SVGAGI.

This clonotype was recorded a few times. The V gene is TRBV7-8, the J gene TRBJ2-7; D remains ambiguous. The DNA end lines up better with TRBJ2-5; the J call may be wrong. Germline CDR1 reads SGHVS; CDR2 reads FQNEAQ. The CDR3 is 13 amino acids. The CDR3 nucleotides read TGTGCCAGCAGCTTATTTCGCTCCGAGACCCAGTACTTC. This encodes CASSLFRSETQYF.

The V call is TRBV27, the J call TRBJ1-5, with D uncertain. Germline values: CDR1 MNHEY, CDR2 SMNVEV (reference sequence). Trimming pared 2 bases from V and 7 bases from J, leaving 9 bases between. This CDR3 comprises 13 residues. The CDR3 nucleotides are TGTGCCAGCAGTTTAAGTCCAGTACAGCCCCAGCATTTT. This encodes CASSLSPVQPQHF.

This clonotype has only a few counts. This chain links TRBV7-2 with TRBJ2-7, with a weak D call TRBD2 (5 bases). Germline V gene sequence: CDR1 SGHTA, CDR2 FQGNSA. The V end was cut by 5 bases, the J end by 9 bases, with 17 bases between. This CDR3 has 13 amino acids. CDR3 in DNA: TGTGCCAGCAGCCCCGATGCGGGTTTCGCGCAGTACTTC. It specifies CASSPDAGFAQYF.

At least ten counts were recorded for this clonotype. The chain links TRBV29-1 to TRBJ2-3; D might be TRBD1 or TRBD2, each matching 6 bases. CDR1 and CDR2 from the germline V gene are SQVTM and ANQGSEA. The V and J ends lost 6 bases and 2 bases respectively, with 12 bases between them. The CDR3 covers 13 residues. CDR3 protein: CSVGGRNTDTQYF. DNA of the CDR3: TGCAGCGTAGGGGGGCGTAACACAGATACGCAGTATTTT.

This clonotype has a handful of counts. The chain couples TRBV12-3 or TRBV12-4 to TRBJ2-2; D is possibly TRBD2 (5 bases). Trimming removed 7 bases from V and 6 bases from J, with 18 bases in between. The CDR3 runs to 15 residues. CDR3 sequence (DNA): TGTGCCAGCACCGAAACTCTGCGGGTTCCCGGGGAGCTGTTTTTT. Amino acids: CASTETLRVPGELFF.

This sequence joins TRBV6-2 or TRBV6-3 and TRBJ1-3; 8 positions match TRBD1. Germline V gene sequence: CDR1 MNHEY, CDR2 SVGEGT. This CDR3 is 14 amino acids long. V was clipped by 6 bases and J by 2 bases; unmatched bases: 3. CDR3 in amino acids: CASRETGAGNTIYF. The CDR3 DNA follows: TGTGCCAGCAGAGAGACAGGGGCTGGAAACACCATATATTTT.

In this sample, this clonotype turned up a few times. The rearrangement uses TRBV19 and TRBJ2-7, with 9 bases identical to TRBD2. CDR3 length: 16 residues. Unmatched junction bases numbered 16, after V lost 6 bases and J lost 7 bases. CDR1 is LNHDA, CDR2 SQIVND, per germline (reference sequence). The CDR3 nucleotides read TGTGCCAGTAGCGCCGGGGGGAGCGGGAGGCTGCGGGAGCAGTACTTC. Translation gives CASSAGGSGRLREQYF.

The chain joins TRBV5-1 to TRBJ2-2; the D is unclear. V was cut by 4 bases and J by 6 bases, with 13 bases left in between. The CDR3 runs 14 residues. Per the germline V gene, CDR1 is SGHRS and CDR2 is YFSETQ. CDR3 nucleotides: TGCGCCAGCAGCCCACCCGTGAGGTCCGGGGAGCTGTTTTTT. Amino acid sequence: CASSPPVRSGELFF.

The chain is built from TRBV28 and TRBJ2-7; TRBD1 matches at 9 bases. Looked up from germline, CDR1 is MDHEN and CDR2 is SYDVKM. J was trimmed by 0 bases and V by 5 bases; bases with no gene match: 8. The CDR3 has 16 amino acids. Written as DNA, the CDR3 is TGTGCCAGCAGTAACGGGGACAGGGATAGCTCCTACGAGCAGTACTTC. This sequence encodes CASSNGDRDSSYEQYF.